The 19 T cell receptor beta chains below come from one sample, sequenced in a study of blood T cell repertoires in COVID-19. Sequencing used immunoSEQ multiplex PCR; TCRdb keeps in-frame clones, though not all of them. The sample includes nearly 250,000 clones, roughly 85% of them seen just once. Material for sequencing was PBMCs or T cells enriched from blood (not recorded which). All receptors come from a woman aged 50 to 60 with acute COVID-19.

This clone has just one count. The V call is TRBV18, the J call TRBJ2-2, with 8 bases aligning to TRBD2. Germline V CDR1 and CDR2: KGHSH, LQKENI. The CDR3 extends over 16 amino acids. With 6 bases clipped from V and 7 bases from J, the junction kept 13 bases outside the gene matches. For the CDR3, the DNA is TGTGCCAGCTCGCAAGGACTAGCCGGGGCTGGCGGGGAGCTGTTTTTT. This encodes CASSQGLAGAGGELFF.

The V gene is TRBV19, the J gene TRBJ1-5; a possible D gene is TRBD1 (5 bases). There are 11 residues in the CDR3. The germline V gene encodes CDR1 LNHDA and CDR2 SQIVND (reference sequence). The V end lost 5 bases, the J end lost 11 bases, and 10 bases lay between the germline ends. CDR3 DNA sequence: TGTGCCAGTAGTTCCCCAGGGTCCCAGCATTTT. Translating it yields CASSSPGSQHF. Using reference TRBV19 and TRBJ1-5 for the parts outside the CDR3, the full variable domain is DGGITQSPKYLFRKEGQNVTLSCEQNLNHDAMYWYRQDPGQGLRLIYYSQIVNDFQKGDIAEGYSVSREKKESFPLTVTSAQKNPTAFYLCASSSPGSQHFGDGTRLSIL.

This sequence joins TRBV7-9 and TRBJ2-5; 7 nucleotides line up with TRBD1. V gave up 5 bases and J gave up 1 base; unmatched junction bases: 4. CDR1 SEHNR and CDR2 FQNEAQ come from the germline V gene (reference sequence). This CDR3 is 14 amino acids long. CDR3 region: CASSLWDSQETQYF. The CDR3 region has the DNA TGTGCCAGCAGCCTTTGGGACAGCCAAGAGACCCAGTACTTC.

V usage is TRBV6-1 and J usage is TRBJ1-1; weak D call: TRBD1 (6 bases). The CDR3 is 13 amino acids. The V end lost 2 bases, the J end lost 10 bases, and 14 bases lay between the germline ends. Germline-derived CDR1 and CDR2 are MNHNS and SASEGT. CDR3 region: CASSELWGQVAFF. DNA of the CDR3: TGTGCCAGCAGTGAATTGTGGGGGCAGGTAGCTTTCTTT.

The gene calls are TRBV7-2 and TRBJ2-1; perhaps TRBD1 as D (5 bases). The length of the CDR3 is 16 residues. Germline loops: CDR1 SGHTA, CDR2 FQGNSA. The germline V and J ends were trimmed by 3 bases and 0 bases, with 12 bases remaining between them. CDR3 in amino acids: CASSFRIGDSYNEQFF. In nucleotides, the CDR3 is TGTGCCAGCAGCTTTAGAATAGGGGACTCCTACAATGAGCAGTTCTTC.

The chain combines TRBV5-1 with TRBJ2-7, with TRBD1 as a possible D gene (6 bases). CDR3 length equals 15 residues. The germline V gene has CDR1 SGHRS and CDR2 YFSETQ. Trimming removed 0 bases at V and 2 bases at J, with 12 bases between. CDR3 in amino acids: CASSLETGRTYEQYF. The DNA for the CDR3 is TGCGCCAGCAGCTTGGAAACAGGGCGAACCTACGAGCAGTACTTC.

This rearrangement joins TRBV6-2 or TRBV6-3 to TRBJ1-2, with 9 bases aligning to TRBD1. Germline values: CDR1 MNHEY, CDR2 SVGEGT. The length of the CDR3 is 13 residues. V dropped 5 bases and J dropped 7; count of bases not matched to a gene: 5. CDR3: CASSRDREAGYTF. CDR3 nucleotide sequence: TGTGCCAGCAGTCGGGACAGGGAGGCTGGCTACACCTTC.

The rearrangement links TRBV4-3 to TRBJ2-1; 7 bases agree with TRBD1. This CDR3 has 14 amino acids. The J segment lost 8 bases and the V segment lost 0 bases, leaving 4 bases of the junction unmatched. Per the germline V gene, CDR1 is LGHNA and CDR2 is YSLEER. The CDR3 sequence is CASSQDPQGHEQFF. The CDR3 DNA reads TGCGCCAGCAGCCAAGATCCACAGGGGCATGAGCAGTTCTTC.

V and J are TRBV4-3 and TRBJ2-7; 9 bases line up with TRBD1. Trimming took 4 bases from V and 2 from J; bases not matched to a gene: 6. The CDR3 extends over 15 amino acids. Germline loops: CDR1 LGHNA, CDR2 YSLEER. CDR3: CASSPRGQGAYEQYF. CDR3 bases: TGCGCCAGCAGCCCGCGGGGACAGGGTGCCTACGAGCAGTACTTC.

This rearrangement joins TRBV14 to TRBJ2-1, with TRBD1 identical over 10 bases. Unmatched junction bases numbered 9, after V lost 4 bases and J lost 6 bases. The CDR3 is 16 amino acids. The germline CDR1 and CDR2 sequences are SGHDN and FVKESK. Written as DNA, the CDR3 is TGTGCCAGCAGCCTCCGGACAGGGGGTAAGGGCAATGAGCAGTTCTTC. Amino acid sequence: CASSLRTGGKGNEQFF.

This rearrangement joins TRBV30 to TRBJ2-3; D might be TRBD2 (6 bases). This CDR3 has 13 residues. The ends were cut back, 6 bases at V and 5 bases at J, with 15 bases in the middle. Germline V lookup: CDR1 GTSNPN, CDR2 SVGIG (reference sequence). The CDR3 sequence: CACPLRGGDTQYF. CDR3 nucleotide sequence: TGTGCCTGCCCGTTACGGGGAGGAGATACGCAGTATTTT.

This clone was seen only once. The chain has TRBV7-2 and TRBJ2-7; 7 bases match TRBD1. Germline CDR1 SGHTA, CDR2 FQGNSA. The CDR3 has 15 amino acids. The V and J ends lost 3 bases and 3 bases, in that order; junction bases with no gene match: 8. The CDR3 reads CASSFDQGDHYEQYF. The DNA for the CDR3 is TGTGCCAGCAGCTTTGATCAGGGGGACCACTACGAGCAGTACTTC. The whole variable domain, filled in from reference TRBV7-2 and TRBJ2-7, reads GAGVSQSPSNKVTEKGKDVELRCDPISGHTALYWYRQSLGQGLEFLIYFQGNSAPDKSGLPSDRFSAERTGGSVSTLTIQRTQQEDSAVYLCASSFDQGDHYEQYFGPGTRLTVT.

The V and J genes are TRBV30 and TRBJ1-1; D unresolved. The CDR3 length is 13 residues. The germline gives CDR1 GTSNPN, CDR2 SVGIG (reference sequence). The CDR3 coding sequence is TGTGCTTACGGACGGACTTTTTTGGCTGAAGCTTTCTTT. Residues: CAYGRTFLAEAFF.

This sequence joins TRBV7-9 and TRBJ1-2, with no clear D. The ends were cut back, 5 bases at V and 4 bases at J, with 11 bases in the middle. The CDR3 is made up of 13 amino acids. CDR1 SEHNR and CDR2 FQNEAQ come from the germline V gene (reference sequence). CDR3 residues: CASSHTGGYGYTF. The CDR3 DNA follows: TGTGCCAGCAGCCATACTGGCGGCTATGGCTACACCTTC.

V is TRBV6-1 and J is TRBJ1-6; D call uncertain. V dropped 2 bases and J dropped 8 bases, with 7 bases sitting between them. The germline V gene has CDR1 MNHNS and CDR2 SASEGT. This CDR3 contains 13 residues. The CDR3 region is CASSEIGDSPLHF. The CDR3 DNA sequence: TGTGCCAGCAGTGAAATAGGAGATTCACCCCTCCACTTT.

The chain employs TRBV7-6 and TRBJ1-5; tentatively, D is TRBD1 (5 bases). Germline values: CDR1 SGHVS, CDR2 FNYEAQ. The CDR3 loop spans 14 amino acids. Trimming stripped 0 bases from V and 5 bases from J, with 8 bases between. The chain's CDR3 is CASSLAWGDQPQHF. The DNA of the CDR3 is TGTGCCAGCAGCTTAGCCTGGGGGGATCAGCCCCAGCATTTT.

There are a few counts of this clone. J is TRBJ1-1 and V is TRBV19, with unresolved D. The length of the CDR3 is 14 residues. Germline V gene lookup returns CDR1 LNHDA and CDR2 SQIVND (reference sequence). V was cut by 4 bases and J by 1 base, with 10 bases left in between. The CDR3 DNA is TGTGCCAGTAGTAAGTTTCAGGAGAACACTGAAGCTTTCTTT. As protein: CASSKFQENTEAFF. Using reference TRBV19 and TRBJ1-1 for the parts outside the CDR3, the full variable domain is DGGITQSPKYLFRKEGQNVTLSCEQNLNHDAMYWYRQDPGQGLRLIYYSQIVNDFQKGDIAEGYSVSREKKESFPLTVTSAQKNPTAFYLCASSKFQENTEAFFGQGTRLTVV.

The chain combines TRBV20-1 with TRBJ2-2; 8 bases are a match to TRBD1. The CDR3 sequence is 15 residues long. With V trimmed by 3 bases and J by 2 bases, 5 bases remained unmatched. Germline V gives CDR1 DFQATT, CDR2 SNEGSKA (reference sequence). The DNA of the CDR3 is TGCAGTGCTAGTGCCGCAGGGGGCAACACCGGGGAGCTGTTTTTT. This codes for CSASAAGGNTGELFF.

This clone was observed once. This chain joins TRBV30 and TRBJ1-4; TRBD1 matches at 7 bases. Germline V gives CDR1 GTSNPN, CDR2 SVGIG (reference sequence). V shed 2 bases, J shed 6 bases, and the junction held 6 bases outside the gene matches. CDR3 length: 14 amino acids. The CDR3 sequence: CAWSHSDRDEKLFF. In nucleotides, the CDR3 is TGTGCCTGGAGTCATTCCGACAGGGATGAAAAACTGTTTTTT.